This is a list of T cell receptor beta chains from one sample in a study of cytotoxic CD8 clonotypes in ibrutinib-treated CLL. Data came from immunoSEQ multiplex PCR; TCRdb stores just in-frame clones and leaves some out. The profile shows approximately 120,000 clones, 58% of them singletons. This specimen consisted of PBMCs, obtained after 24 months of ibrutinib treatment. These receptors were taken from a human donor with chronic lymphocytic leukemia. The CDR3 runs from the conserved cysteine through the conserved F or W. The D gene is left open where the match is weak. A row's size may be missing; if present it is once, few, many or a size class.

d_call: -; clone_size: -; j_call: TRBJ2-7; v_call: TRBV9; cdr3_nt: TGTGCCAGCAGCGTTCTCGGGGACACTCCGACCGAGCAGTACTTC; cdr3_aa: CASSVLGDTPTEQYF
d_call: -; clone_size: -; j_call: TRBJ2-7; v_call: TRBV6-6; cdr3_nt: TGTGCCAGCAGTTATGGTCACGTTGGCTACGAGCAGTACTTC; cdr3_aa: CASSYGHVGYEQYF
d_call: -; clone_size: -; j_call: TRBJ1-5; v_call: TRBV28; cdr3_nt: TGTGCCAGCAGTTTAGCGGGAGGGGATCCAAACAATCAGCCCCAGCATTTT; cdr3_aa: CASSLAGGDPNNQPQHF
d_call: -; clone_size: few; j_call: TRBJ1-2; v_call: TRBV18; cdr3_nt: TGTGCCAGCTCACCGGGCCAAAACGGCTATGGCTACACCTTC; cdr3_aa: CASSPGQNGYGYTF
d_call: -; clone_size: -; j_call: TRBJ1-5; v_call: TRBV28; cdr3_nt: TGTGCCAGCAGTTTACCCCGGGGGAACGGGCAGCCCCAGCATTTT; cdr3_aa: CASSLPRGNGQPQHF
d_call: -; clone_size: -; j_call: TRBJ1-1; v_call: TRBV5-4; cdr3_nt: TGTGCCAGCAGCTTAGTCGCAGGGCAGAACACTGAAGCTTTCTTT; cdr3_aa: CASSLVAGQNTEAFF
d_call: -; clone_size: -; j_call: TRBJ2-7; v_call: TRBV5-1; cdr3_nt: TGCGCCAGCAGCCCACTGTCCCGCCCGCACGAGCAGTACTTC; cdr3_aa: CASSPLSRPHEQYF
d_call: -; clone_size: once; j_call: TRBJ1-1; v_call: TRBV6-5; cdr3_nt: TGTGCCAGTTTCGGTCACAGGCGCCCCCACACTGAAGCTTTCTTT; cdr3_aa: CASFGHRRPHTEAFF
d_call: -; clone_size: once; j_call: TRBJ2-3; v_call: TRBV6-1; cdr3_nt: TGTGCCAGCGTTACGACAGGCTCCAACACAGATACGCAGTATTTT; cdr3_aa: CASVTTGSNTDTQYF
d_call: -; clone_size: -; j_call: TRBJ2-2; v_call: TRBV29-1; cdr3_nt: TGCAGCGTTGAAGTAGCTAGCGGGACAGGGGCAACCGGGGAGCTGTTTTTT; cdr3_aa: CSVEVASGTGATGELFF
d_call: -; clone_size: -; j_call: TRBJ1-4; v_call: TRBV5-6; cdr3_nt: TGTGCCAGCAGCTGGGGGAATAGGGTAACTAATGAAAAACTGTTTTTT; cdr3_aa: CASSWGNRVTNEKLFF
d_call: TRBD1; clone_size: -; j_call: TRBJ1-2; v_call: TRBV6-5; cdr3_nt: TGTGCCAGCAGTTACTCACAGGGGTGGGACTACACCTTC; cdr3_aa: CASSYSQGWDYTF
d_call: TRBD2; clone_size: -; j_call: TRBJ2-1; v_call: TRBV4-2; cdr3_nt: TGTGCCAGCAGCCCGAGGACTAGCGGGGGGACCTACAACGAGCAGTTCTTC; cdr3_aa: CASSPRTSGGTYNEQFF
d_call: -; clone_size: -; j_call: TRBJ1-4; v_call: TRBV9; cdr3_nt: TGTGCCAGCAGCGTAGGTGGGGGTGCAACTAATGAAAAACTGTTTTTT; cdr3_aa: CASSVGGGATNEKLFF
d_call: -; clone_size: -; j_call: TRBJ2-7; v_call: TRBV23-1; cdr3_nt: TGCGCCAGCAGTCAGACAGTCCTAGTGGGCTACGAGCAGTACTTC; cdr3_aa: CASSQTVLVGYEQYF
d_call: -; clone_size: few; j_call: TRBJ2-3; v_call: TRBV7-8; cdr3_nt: TGTGCCAGCAGCTTAGGGGTAGATACGCAGTATTTT; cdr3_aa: CASSLGVDTQYF
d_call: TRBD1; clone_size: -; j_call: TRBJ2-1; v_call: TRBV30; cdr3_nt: TGTGCCTGGGGGGGACAGGGAAACAATGAGCAGTTCTTC; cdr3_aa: CAWGGQGNNEQFF
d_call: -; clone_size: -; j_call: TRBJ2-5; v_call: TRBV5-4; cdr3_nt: TGTGCCAGCAGTCCCGGCCGGGACCAAGAGACCCAGTACTTC; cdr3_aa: CASSPGRDQETQYF
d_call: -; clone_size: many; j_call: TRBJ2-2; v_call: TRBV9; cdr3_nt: TGTGCCAGCAGCGTAGACGGGGTAACCGGGGAGCTGTTTTTT; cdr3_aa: CASSVDGVTGELFF
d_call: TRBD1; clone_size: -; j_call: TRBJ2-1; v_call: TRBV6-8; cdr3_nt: TGTGCCAGCAGTACCAGGACAGGGGAAGAGGACAATGAGCAGTTCTTC; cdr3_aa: CASSTRTGEEDNEQFF
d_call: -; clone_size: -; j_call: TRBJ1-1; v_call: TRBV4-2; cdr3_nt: TGTGCCAGCAGCCAAGCGGGTCAGAAGAACACTGAAGCTTTCTTT; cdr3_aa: CASSQAGQKNTEAFF
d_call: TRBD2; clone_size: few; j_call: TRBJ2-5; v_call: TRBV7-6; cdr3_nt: TGTGCCAGCAGCTGGGGGGGGGTCCAGTACTTC; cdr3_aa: CASSWGGVQYF
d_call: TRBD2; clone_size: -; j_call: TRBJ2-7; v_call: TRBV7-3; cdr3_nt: TGTGCCAGCAGTGGACTAGCGGGGAGTGAGCAGTACTTC; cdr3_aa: CASSGLAGSEQYF
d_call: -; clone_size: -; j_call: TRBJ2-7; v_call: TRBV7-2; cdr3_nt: TGTGCCAGCAGCTTAAGTCTAACGGTTTCCTACGAGCAGTACTTC; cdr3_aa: CASSLSLTVSYEQYF
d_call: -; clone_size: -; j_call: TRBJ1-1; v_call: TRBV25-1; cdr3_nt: TGTGCCAGTTCGCGGACAGCGAACACTGAAGCTTTCTTT; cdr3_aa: CASSRTANTEAFF
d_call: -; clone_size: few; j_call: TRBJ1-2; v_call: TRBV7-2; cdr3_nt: TGTGCCAGCAGACTTCAGGAAGCAGTCGATGGCTACACCTTC; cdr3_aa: CASRLQEAVDGYTF
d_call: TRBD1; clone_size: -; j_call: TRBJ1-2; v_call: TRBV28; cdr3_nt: TGTGCCAGCAGACAACAGGGGGCTACGAACTATGGCTACACCTTC; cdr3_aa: CASRQQGATNYGYTF
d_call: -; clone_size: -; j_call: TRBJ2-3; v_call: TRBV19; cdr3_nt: TGTGCCAGTAGTATTGAAGGAGGAGCGGTGACTAGCACAGATACGCAGTATTTT; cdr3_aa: CASSIEGGAVTSTDTQYF
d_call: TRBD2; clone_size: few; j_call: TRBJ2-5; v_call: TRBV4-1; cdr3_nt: TGCGCCAGCAGCCAAGGTAGCGGGGGTACCTGGGAGACCCAGTACTTC; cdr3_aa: CASSQGSGGTWETQYF
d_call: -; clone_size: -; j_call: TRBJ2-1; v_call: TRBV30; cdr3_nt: TGTGCCTGGAGTTCTTTAGCTGAGCAGTTCTTC; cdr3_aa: CAWSSLAEQFF
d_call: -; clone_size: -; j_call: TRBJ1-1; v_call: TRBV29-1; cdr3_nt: TGCAGCGTCGAGGGTCCCTCTACCCTGGGGATGAACACTGAAGCTTTCTTT; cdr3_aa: CSVEGPSTLGMNTEAFF
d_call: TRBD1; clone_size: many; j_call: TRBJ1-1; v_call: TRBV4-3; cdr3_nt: TGCGCCTCGTCAACAGGGGCCGGGGAAGCTTTCTTT; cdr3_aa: CASSTGAGEAFF